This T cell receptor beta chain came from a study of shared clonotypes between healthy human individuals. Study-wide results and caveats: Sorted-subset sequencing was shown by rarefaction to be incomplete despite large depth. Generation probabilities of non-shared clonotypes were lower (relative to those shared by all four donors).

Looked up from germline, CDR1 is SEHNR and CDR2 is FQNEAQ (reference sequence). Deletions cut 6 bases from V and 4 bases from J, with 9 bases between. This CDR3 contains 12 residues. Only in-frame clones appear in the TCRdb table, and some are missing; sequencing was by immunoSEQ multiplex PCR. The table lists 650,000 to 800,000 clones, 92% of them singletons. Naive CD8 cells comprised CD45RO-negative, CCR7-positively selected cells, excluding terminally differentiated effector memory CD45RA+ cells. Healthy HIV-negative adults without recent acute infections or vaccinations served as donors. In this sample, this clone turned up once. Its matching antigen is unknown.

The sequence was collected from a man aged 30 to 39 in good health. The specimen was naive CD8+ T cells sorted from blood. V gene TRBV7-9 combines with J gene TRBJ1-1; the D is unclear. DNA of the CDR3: TGTGCCAGCAGATACGGACCCACTGAAGCTTTCTTT. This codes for CASRYGPTEAFF.